This record looks at one T cell receptor (beta chain) sequence and its context. Its antigen is not identified. The sample comes from a study of T-cell reconstitution after alpha-beta-depleted transplantation in children. Study conclusions and caveats: One year post-transplant, T-cell counts and diversity were largely derived from T cells produced anew. Two months or so post-transplant, alpha-beta T cells reportedly derived from several hundred expanded graft clones.

It was with unique molecular identifiers that the TCRbeta library was prepared. TCRdb re-called the PCR reads with MiXCR, one entry per CDR3 protein. In the table there are 250,000 to 300,000 distinct CDR3 sequences, approximately 7.3% of which are singletons. The source is a female patient between 2 and 15 years old who had a stem cell transplant for Fanconi anemia, so the T cells may come from the graft donor. The material was peripheral blood, obtained 360 days after TCRalphabeta/CD19-depleted stem cell transplant.

As DNA, the CDR3 is TGCGCCAGCAGCTTGGCCGGCAGGGGAAATTCACCCCTCCACTTT. Protein sequence: CASSLAGRGNSPLHF. The chain recombines TRBV5-1 with TRBJ1-6, with D tentatively TRBD1 (6 bases). The germline V gene has CDR1 SGHRS and CDR2 YFSETQ. V lost 0 bases to trimming and J lost 7 bases, with 11 bases between them. CDR3 length: 15 amino acids.